This T cell receptor (beta chain) was captured in a study of blood T cell repertoires in COVID-19. Libraries were prepared by immunoSEQ multiplex PCR; TCRdb keeps only in-frame clonotypes and omits some of them. The sample holds 130,000 or so clones; just under 85% are singletons and the top ten take approximately 3.6%. The J segment lost 1 base and the V segment lost 5 bases, leaving 1 base of the junction unmatched. This CDR3 is built from 14 residues. Germline V gene data show CDR1 as SEHNR and CDR2 as FQNEAQ (reference sequence). Sequenced sample: PBMCs or T cells enriched from blood (not recorded which). V usage is TRBV7-9 and J usage is TRBJ1-5, with 8 nucleotides matching TRBD1. This TCR came from a woman aged 45-65 years with acute COVID-19. The CDR3 sequence is CASSHRGSNQPQHF. CDR3 bases: TGTGCCAGCAGCCACAGGGGGAGCAATCAGCCCCAGCATTTT.